This TCR beta chain appears in the sequencing data of a study of CD8 T cells in Susac syndrome. Germline CDR1 SQVTM, CDR2 ANQGSEA. The CDR3 contains 12 residues. V was clipped by 7 bases and J by 3 bases, with 12 bases between them. When the RNA was reverse transcribed, random hexamers were used with an input of about 0.5 to 1 ug. TCR beta CDR3 was amplified by immunoSEQ multiplex PCR. This amplification extended across 54 Vbeta and 13 Jbeta segments. In TCRdb, the immunoSEQ multiplex PCR reads were re-called with MiXCR into one record per CDR3 protein. The table has 75,000 or so distinct CDR3 sequences, around 94% seen once; the top ten hold approximately 0.94%.

The sequenced sample was CD8+ T cells from PBMCs. The clonotype originates from a human donor with Susac syndrome. The V call is TRBV29-1, the J call TRBJ1-2, with D hard to call. The CDR3 is CSEGRAYYGYTF. CDR3 nucleotide sequence: TGCAGCGAAGGGCGGGCCTACTATGGCTACACCTTC. Drawing the rest from reference TRBV29-1 and TRBJ1-2, the complete variable domain is SAVISQKPSRDICQRGTSLTIQCQVDSQVTMMFWYRQQPGQSLTLIATANQGSEATYESGFVIDKFPISRPNLTFSTLTVSNMSPEDSSIYLCSEGRAYYGYTFGSGTRLTVV.